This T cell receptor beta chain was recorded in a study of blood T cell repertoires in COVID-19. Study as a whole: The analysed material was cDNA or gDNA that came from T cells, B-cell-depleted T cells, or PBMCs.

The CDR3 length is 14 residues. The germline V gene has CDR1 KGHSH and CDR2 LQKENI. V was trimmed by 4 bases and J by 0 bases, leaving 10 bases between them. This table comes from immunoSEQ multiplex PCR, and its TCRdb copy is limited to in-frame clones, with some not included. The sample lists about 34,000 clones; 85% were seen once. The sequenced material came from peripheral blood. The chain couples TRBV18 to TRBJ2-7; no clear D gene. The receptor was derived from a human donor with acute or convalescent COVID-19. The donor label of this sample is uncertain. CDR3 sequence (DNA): TGTGCCAGCTCACGGGTCCAGGCCTCCTACGAGCAGTACTTC. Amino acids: CASSRVQASYEQYF. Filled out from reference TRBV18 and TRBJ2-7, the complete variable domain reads NAGVMQNPRHLVRRRGQEARLRCSPMKGHSHVYWYRQLPEEGLKFMVYLQKENIIDESGMPKERFSAEFPKEGPSILRIQQVVRGDSAAYFCASSRVQASYEQYFGPGTRLTVT.